These 30 T cell receptor beta chains share one sample of origin, sequenced in a study of shared clonotypes between healthy human individuals. Generated by immunoSEQ multiplex PCR, the TCRdb table keeps only in-frame clones and is missing some. The sample gives about a million clones, roughly 80% of which show up once; about 0.89% is in the top ten. What was sequenced was memory CD4+ T cells from PBMCs. Noted subset: CD45RA-negative fraction. The receptors derive from a man aged 18-30 years in good health. Some clones in this sample may be carry-over from other donors' samples.

The rearrangement uses TRBV7-6 and TRBJ1-1; TRBD1 matches 7 bases. The CDR3 consists of 18 residues. Germline CDR1 is SGHVS and CDR2 is FNYEAQ. J lost 1 base, V lost 2 bases, and 13 bases had no gene match. CDR3 DNA sequence: TGTGCCAGCAGCTTAAGATCCCCAGCAGGGGGGTCGAACACTGAAGCTTTCTTT. This gives the protein CASSLRSPAGGSNTEAFF.

This sequence joins TRBV14 and TRBJ1-2; TRBD1 matches 12 bases. The CDR3 sequence is 18 residues long. V lost 8 bases, J lost 3 bases, and 16 bases stayed unmatched. Germline lookup yields CDR1 SGHDN and CDR2 FVKESK. DNA for the CDR3: TGTGCCAGCGAATCCCAAGTCTCCGGGACAGGGGGCGACTATGGCTACACCTTC. It yields the protein CASESQVSGTGGDYGYTF.

J is TRBJ2-3 and V is TRBV5-1, with TRBD2 identical over 11 bases. Germline CDR1 SGHRS, CDR2 YFSETQ. V lost 4 bases to trimming and J lost 6 bases; unmatched junction nucleotides: 10. The CDR3 is 16 amino acids. Here the CDR3 reads CASSPKTSGGWDTQYF. The DNA of the CDR3 is TGCGCCAGCAGCCCTAAAACTAGCGGGGGTTGGGATACGCAGTATTTT.

The chain recombines TRBV9 with TRBJ1-5; D might be TRBD1 (5 bases). Germline loops: CDR1 SGDLS, CDR2 YYNGEE. The CDR3 spans 14 residues. Trimming pared 3 bases from V and 3 bases from J, leaving 10 bases between. The CDR3 DNA is TGTGCCAGCAGCGAGGGGCCCGACAATCAGCCCCAGCATTTT. It is translated as CASSEGPDNQPQHF. Based on the CDR3 plus reference TRBV9 and TRBJ1-5, the full variable domain is DSGVTQTPKHLITATGQRVTLRCSPRSGDLSVYWYQQSLDQGLQFLIQYYNGEERAKGNILERFSAQQFPDLHSELNLSSLELGDSALYFCASSEGPDNQPQHFGDGTRLSIL.

This chain uses TRBV5-8 with TRBJ2-3, with D unresolved. Germline CDR1 and CDR2: SGHTS and YDEGEE. The length of the CDR3 is 16 residues. V was clipped by 3 bases and J by 2 bases, with 16 bases between them. CDR3 loop: CASSSDGYEDTDTQYF. The CDR3 nucleotides read TGTGCCAGCAGCTCGGACGGTTACGAAGACACAGATACGCAGTATTTT.

The rearrangement uses TRBV7-9 and TRBJ2-7, with a possible D match to TRBD2 (6 bases). V shed 5 bases and J shed 3 bases, with 14 bases lying between them. Germline CDR1 and CDR2: SEHNR and FQNEAQ (reference sequence). This CDR3 spans 14 amino acids. This chain's CDR3 is CASSPDGGFYEQYF. The CDR3 DNA follows: TGTGCCAGCAGCCCAGATGGGGGGTTCTACGAGCAGTACTTC.

V usage is TRBV6-1 and J usage is TRBJ2-5, with D perhaps matching TRBD1 (5 bases). The V and J ends lost 2 bases and 5 bases respectively, with 12 bases between them. The CDR3 has 14 amino acids. CDR1 MNHNS and CDR2 SASEGT come from the germline V gene. CDR3 nucleotides: TGTGCCAGCAGTGAAAGTTCAGGGTGGGAGACCCAGTACTTC. Translated: CASSESSGWETQYF.

This sequence joins TRBV5-1 and TRBJ1-1; tentatively, D is TRBD1 (6 bases). Germline loops: CDR1 SGHRS, CDR2 YFSETQ. The V end lost 4 bases, the J end lost 4 bases, and 17 bases lay between the germline ends. This CDR3 contains 15 residues. Here the CDR3 reads CASSLGAGRGTEAFF. CDR3 bases: TGCGCCAGCAGCCTGGGGGCAGGGAGGGGCACTGAAGCTTTCTTT.

The table lists this clone with a few counts. This likely traces to a read error, being one base from a far larger clone. The DNA is omitted, as the CDR3 cannot be located on it reliably, and the CDR3 follows TCRdb's listing. Within the sample, other DNA sequences also encode this same CDR3. This chain connects TRBV29-1 to TRBJ1-1. Germline V gene lookup returns CDR1 SQVTM and CDR2 ANQGSEA. Inclusive of both ends, the CDR3 amounts to 14 amino acids. This CDR3 is CSVASGASNTEAFF.

The V gene is TRBV18, the J gene TRBJ2-7; TRBD1 is a possible D gene (6 bases). The CDR3 spans 15 residues. The germline V gene has CDR1 KGHSH and CDR2 LQKENI. V was cut by 3 bases and J by 0 bases, with 12 bases left in between. The CDR3 sequence: CASSPGQQSSYEQYF. The CDR3 coding sequence is TGTGCCAGCTCACCTGGACAGCAGAGCTCCTACGAGCAGTACTTC.

This chain links TRBV30 with TRBJ2-3; TRBD2 matches at 7 bases. This CDR3 is built from 16 residues. With V trimmed by 0 bases and J by 4 bases, 10 bases remained unmatched. Germline-derived CDR1 and CDR2 are GTSNPN and SVGIG (reference sequence). The CDR3, as DNA: TGTGCCTGGAGTGTAACCGAAGCGGGGCCGCCAGATACGCAGTATTTT. Residues: CAWSVTEAGPPDTQYF.

The V gene is TRBV19, the J gene TRBJ2-7, with 7 bases lining up with TRBD1. With 4 bases clipped from V and 1 base from J, the junction kept 4 bases outside the gene matches. Germline CDR1 and CDR2: LNHDA and SQIVND (reference sequence). The CDR3 consists of 14 residues. The CDR3 sequence: CASSKGAVSYEQYF. CDR3 DNA: TGTGCCAGTAGTAAGGGGGCAGTATCCTACGAGCAGTACTTC.

In the case of this clone: The same CDR3 can be traced to other DNA sequences in this sample. This rearrangement joins TRBV5-1 to TRBJ1-2; 10 bases agree with TRBD1. Germline V gives CDR1 SGHRS, CDR2 YFSETQ. This CDR3 region has 14 residues. V was pared by 3 bases and J by 4 bases, with 3 bases of the junction left unmatched. As DNA, the CDR3 is TGCGCCAGCAGCTCAGGACAGGGGGGCTATGGCTACACCTTC. This codes for CASSSGQGGYGYTF.

The rearrangement uses TRBV7-2 and TRBJ2-1; D gene uncertain. Germline values: CDR1 SGHTA, CDR2 FQGNSA. V lost 3 bases to trimming and J lost 0 bases, with 9 bases between them. The length of the CDR3 is 15 residues. The chain's CDR3 is CASSFRPSSYNEQFF. As DNA, the CDR3 is TGTGCCAGCAGCTTCCGTCCAAGCTCCTACAATGAGCAGTTCTTC.

This chain uses TRBV10-3 with TRBJ1-2, with 12 bases matching TRBD1. Per the germline V gene, CDR1 is ENHRY and CDR2 is SYGVKD. V trimming: 3 bases; J trimming: 8 bases; junction bases outside the gene matches: 4. The CDR3 spans 14 residues. The CDR3 DNA sequence: TGTGCCATCAGTGAAAGGGACAGGGGGCTCGGCTACACCTTC. Protein: CAISERDRGLGYTF.

About this clone: The sample has other DNA sequences that encode this CDR3 too. This sequence joins TRBV7-8 and TRBJ2-7, with 10 bases that match TRBD2. Per the germline V gene, CDR1 is SGHVS and CDR2 is FQNEAQ. V trimming: 1 base; J trimming: 4 bases; junction bases outside the gene matches: 4. The CDR3 is 15 residues long. CDR3 in amino acids: CASSLELAGPYEQYF. The CDR3 DNA reads TGTGCCAGCAGCTTAGAACTAGCGGGGCCTTACGAGCAGTACTTC.

The chain recombines TRBV5-1 with TRBJ2-3, with a weak D call TRBD1 (6 bases). Trimming removed 0 bases from V and 6 bases from J, with 14 bases in between. The germline V gene encodes CDR1 SGHRS and CDR2 YFSETQ. The CDR3 has 15 residues. The CDR3 region has the DNA TGCGCCAGCAGCTTGGGAGGACAGCCGGGGGATACGCAGTATTTT. Translated: CASSLGGQPGDTQYF.

Many counts were recorded for this clone. This sequence joins TRBV2 and TRBJ1-2; no firm D call. This CDR3 has 16 residues. Germline CDR1 SNHLY, CDR2 FYNNEI. V was pared by 3 bases and J by 0 bases, with 14 bases between. CDR3 loop: CASSEAWINSNYGYTF. For the CDR3, the DNA is TGTGCCAGCAGTGAGGCTTGGATCAATTCTAACTATGGCTACACCTTC.

This chain connects TRBV6-1 to TRBJ2-3; D is perhaps TRBD2 (7 bases). Germline values: CDR1 MNHNS, CDR2 SASEGT. The CDR3 runs to 15 residues. V lost 6 bases and J lost 4, with 17 bases in between. CDR3 amino acids: CASSRGGGGSDTQYF. The CDR3 DNA reads as TGTGCCAGCAGCCGAGGGGGGGGAGGCTCAGATACGCAGTATTTT.

This clone was found once. The V and J genes are TRBV7-2 and TRBJ1-5; D call uncertain. With 1 base removed from V and 7 bases from J, the gap between germline ends came to 14 bases. CDR3 size: 15 residues. Per the germline V gene, CDR1 is SGHTA and CDR2 is FQGNSA. This CDR3 reads CASSLGWRDRQPQHF. The CDR3 coding sequence is TGTGCCAGCAGCTTAGGATGGAGGGATCGGCAGCCCCAGCATTTT.

This sequence joins TRBV5-1 and TRBJ2-3; D call uncertain. The CDR3 consists of 15 residues. V dropped 0 bases and J dropped 0 bases, with 8 bases sitting between them. Looked up from germline, CDR1 is SGHRS and CDR2 is YFSETQ. CDR3 loop: CASSLDSTSTDTQYF. The CDR3 DNA follows: TGCGCCAGCAGCTTGGACAGTACTAGCACAGATACGCAGTATTTT.

CDR3 loop: CASSPWGRVNQPQHF. CDR3 nucleotide sequence: TGTGCCAGCAGTCCTTGGGGACGGGTCAATCAGCCCCAGCATTTT. The chain carries TRBV28 and TRBJ1-5; D perhaps matches TRBD1 (5 bases). This CDR3 is 15 amino acids long. Germline CDR1 and CDR2: MDHEN and SYDVKM. V shed 5 bases and J shed 3 bases, with 14 bases lying between them.

Details on this clone: Other DNA sequences of this sample code for an identical CDR3. V gene TRBV2 combines with J gene TRBJ1-2; no firm D call. Germline CDR1 SNHLY, CDR2 FYNNEI. Trimming took 4 bases from V and 2 from J, leaving 5 bases between them. The CDR3 contains 12 residues. Here the CDR3 reads CASSGVNYGYTF. Here the CDR3 DNA reads TGTGCCAGCAGTGGAGTAAACTATGGCTACACCTTC. Looking up the rest from reference TRBV2 and TRBJ1-2 gives the full variable domain: EPEVTQTPSHQVTQMGQEVILRCVPISNHLYFYWYRQILGQKVEFLVSFYNNEISEKSEIFDDQFSVERPDGSNFTLKIRSTKLEDSAMYFCASSGVNYGYTFGSGTRLTVV.

This clone showed up just a few times. The chain couples TRBV4-1 to TRBJ2-3, with 7 positions matching TRBD2. This CDR3 region has 16 residues. V lost 4 bases and J lost 0; bases outside the gene matches: 7. Germline values: CDR1 MGHRA, CDR2 YSYEKL. This CDR3 reads CASSLTLAGSTDTQYF. As DNA, the CDR3 is TGCGCCAGCAGCCTCACATTAGCGGGCAGCACAGATACGCAGTATTTT.

The chain links TRBV29-1 to TRBJ1-1; 11 nucleotides agree with TRBD1. Germline CDR1 is SQVTM and CDR2 is ANQGSEA. This CDR3 contains 16 residues. V was pared by 7 bases and J by 0 bases, with 10 bases of the junction left unmatched. CDR3 loop: CSGGTGGFPMNTEAFF. In nucleotides, the CDR3 is TGCAGCGGGGGGACAGGGGGTTTTCCCATGAACACTGAAGCTTTCTTT.

The CDR3 spells CARSTASRASSTDTQYF. The CDR3 coding sequence is TGTGCCAGAAGCACCGCGAGCAGGGCCTCTAGCACAGATACGCAGTATTTT. The chain couples TRBV5-3 to TRBJ2-3, with D possibly TRBD1 on 5 matching bases. TRBV5-3 belongs to the ORF category, with a function that is uncertain. This CDR3 comprises 17 residues. The V end was cut by 4 bases, the J end by 0 bases, with 18 bases between.

This clone was seen a single time. The chain carries TRBV4-1 and TRBJ2-7, with 11 nucleotides matching TRBD2. CDR1 MGHRA and CDR2 YSYEKL come from the germline V gene. Trimming cost V 3 bases and J 7 bases; bases outside gene matches: 11. This CDR3 is 16 amino acids long. The CDR3 nucleotides read TGCGCCAGCAGCCACCGGAAACTAGCGGGGGTGGCGGAGCAGTACTTC. Its translation is CASSHRKLAGVAEQYF.

The chain links TRBV25-1 to TRBJ2-1; D is unresolved. Germline values: CDR1 MGHDK, CDR2 SYGVNS. The V end was cut by 2 bases, the J end by 8 bases, with 16 bases between. The CDR3 length is 15 residues. In DNA, the CDR3 is TGTGCCAGCAGTGAACCCAGCGCCGTGGGCGATGAGCAGTTCTTC. Protein product: CASSEPSAVGDEQFF.

The chain links TRBV6-5 to TRBJ1-4; D may be TRBD1 (5 bases). This CDR3 region has 15 residues. Germline CDR1 is MNHEY and CDR2 is SVGAGI. V was clipped by 4 bases and J by 5 bases, with 14 bases between them. The CDR3 sequence: CASSSQGRRNEKLFF. The CDR3 coding sequence is TGTGCCAGCAGTTCGCAGGGTAGGCGGAATGAAAAACTGTTTTTT.

The table lists this clone with a count of one. This chain connects TRBV5-1 to TRBJ1-3, with D perhaps TRBD1 (6 bases). The V gene's germline CDR1 is SGHRS and CDR2 YFSETQ. Trimming left V 3 bases short and J 0 bases short, with 22 bases between. This CDR3 is 19 amino acids long. The CDR3 reads CASSYRDRGAAISGNTIYF. The CDR3 DNA follows: TGCGCCAGCAGCTACCGTGATAGGGGGGCTGCGATCTCTGGAAACACCATATATTTT.